This T cell receptor (beta chain) was obtained from a study of memory CD4+ T cells and cytomegalovirus serostatus. Study-wide context: Of the healthy Belgian adults, several were CMV seropositive and approximately 24 seronegative. General study findings and limits: CD4+ memory repertoires contained 67 of 164 reported CMV TCRbeta sequences. Median bootstrapped AUC for CMV status was about 0.95 originally, just under 0.93 US-trained.

Germline lookup yields CDR1 SGHTA and CDR2 FQGTGA. Trimming at V came to 4 bases and at J to 2 bases, leaving 11 bases not matched to a gene. The CDR3 is made up of 18 amino acids. Libraries were prepared by immunoSEQ multiplex PCR; TCRdb keeps only in-frame clonotypes and omits some of them. The sample comprises about 58,000 clones, 82% of which are singletons, and roughly 0.5% rests with the top ten. A remark on this clone: Antigen unknown.

Single viable CD3+CD4+CD8-CD45RO+ cells were sorted as the memory CD4+ T cells. This sequence was found in an adult in good health and CMV-seronegative. Some clones in this sample may be carry-over from other donors' samples. The V call is TRBV7-3, the J call TRBJ2-3; TRBD2 matches 11 bases. Sequenced input: memory CD4+ T cells from blood. The CDR3: CASSSHSGLAGNTDTQYF. The CDR3 DNA follows: TGTGCCAGCAGCTCTCACTCCGGACTAGCGGGTAACACAGATACGCAGTATTTT.